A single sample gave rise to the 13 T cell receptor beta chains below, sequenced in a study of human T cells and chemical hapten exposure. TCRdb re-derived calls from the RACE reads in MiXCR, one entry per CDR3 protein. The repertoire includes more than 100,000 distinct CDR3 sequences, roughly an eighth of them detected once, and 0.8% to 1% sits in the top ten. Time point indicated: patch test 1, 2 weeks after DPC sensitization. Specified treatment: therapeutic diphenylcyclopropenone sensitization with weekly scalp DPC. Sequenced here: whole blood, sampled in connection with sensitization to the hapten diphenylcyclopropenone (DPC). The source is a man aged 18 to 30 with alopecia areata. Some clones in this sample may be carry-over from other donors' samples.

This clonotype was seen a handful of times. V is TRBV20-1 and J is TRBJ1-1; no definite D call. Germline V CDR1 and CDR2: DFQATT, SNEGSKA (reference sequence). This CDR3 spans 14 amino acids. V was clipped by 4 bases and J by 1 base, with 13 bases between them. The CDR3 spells CSAKGPSGNTEAFF. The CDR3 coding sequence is TGCAGTGCTAAAGGACCGTCGGGGAACACTGAAGCTTTCTTT.

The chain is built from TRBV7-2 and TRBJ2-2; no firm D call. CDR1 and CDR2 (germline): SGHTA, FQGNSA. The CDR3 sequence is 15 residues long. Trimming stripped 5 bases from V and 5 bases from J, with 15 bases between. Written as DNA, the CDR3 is TGTGCCAGCAGCATAAGACTTACCGGGACCGGGGAGCTGTTTTTT. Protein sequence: CASSIRLTGTGELFF.

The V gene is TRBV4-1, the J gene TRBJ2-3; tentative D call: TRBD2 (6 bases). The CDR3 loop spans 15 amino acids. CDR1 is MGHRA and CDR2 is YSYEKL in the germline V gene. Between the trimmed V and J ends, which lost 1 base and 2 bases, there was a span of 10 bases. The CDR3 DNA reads TGCGCCAGCAGCCAAGGAGGCGGGGCCACAGATACGCAGTATTTT. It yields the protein CASSQGGGATDTQYF.

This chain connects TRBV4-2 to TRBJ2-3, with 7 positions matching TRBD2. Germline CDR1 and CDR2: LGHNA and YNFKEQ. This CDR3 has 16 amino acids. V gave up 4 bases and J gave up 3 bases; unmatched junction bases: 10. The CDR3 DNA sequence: TGTGCCAGCAGCCTGCCCTGGGGGGGTGGAACAGATACGCAGTATTTT. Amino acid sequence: CASSLPWGGGTDTQYF.

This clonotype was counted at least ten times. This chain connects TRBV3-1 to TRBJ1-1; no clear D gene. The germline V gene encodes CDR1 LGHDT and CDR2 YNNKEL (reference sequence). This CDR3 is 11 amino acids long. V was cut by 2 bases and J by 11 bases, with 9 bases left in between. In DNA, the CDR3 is TGTGCCAGCAGCCAATCTTGGCGGGCTTTCTTT. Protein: CASSQSWRAFF.

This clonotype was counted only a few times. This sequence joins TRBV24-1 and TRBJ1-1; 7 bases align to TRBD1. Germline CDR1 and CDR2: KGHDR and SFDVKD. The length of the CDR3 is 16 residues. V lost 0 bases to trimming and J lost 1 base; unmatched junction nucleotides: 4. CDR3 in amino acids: CATSDLSGQPNTEAFF. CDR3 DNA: TGTGCCACCAGTGATTTGTCGGGACAGCCGAACACTGAAGCTTTCTTT.

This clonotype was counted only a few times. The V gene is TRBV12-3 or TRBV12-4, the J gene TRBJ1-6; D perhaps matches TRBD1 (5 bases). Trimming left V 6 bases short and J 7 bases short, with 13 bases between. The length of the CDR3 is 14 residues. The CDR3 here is CASRLGVSNSPLHF. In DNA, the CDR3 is TGTGCCAGCAGACTGGGGGTATCAAATTCACCCCTCCACTTT.

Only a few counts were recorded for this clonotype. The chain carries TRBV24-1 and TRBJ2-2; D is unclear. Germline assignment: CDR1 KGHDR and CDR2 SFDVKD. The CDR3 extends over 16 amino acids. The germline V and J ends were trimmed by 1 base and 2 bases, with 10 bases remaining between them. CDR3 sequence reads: CATSDFSRQNTGELFF. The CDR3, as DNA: TGTGCCACCAGTGATTTCTCGAGGCAAAACACCGGGGAGCTGTTTTTT.

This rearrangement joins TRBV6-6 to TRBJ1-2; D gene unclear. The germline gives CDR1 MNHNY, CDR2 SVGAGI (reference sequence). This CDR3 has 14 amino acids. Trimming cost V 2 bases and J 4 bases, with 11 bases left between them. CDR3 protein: CASSYVEQSYGYTF. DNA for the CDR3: TGTGCCAGCAGTTACGTCGAACAGTCCTATGGCTACACCTTC.

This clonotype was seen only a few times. CDR3 protein: CASTLIPDRIYGYTF. Here the CDR3 DNA reads TGTGCCAGCACCCTTATTCCGGACAGGATCTATGGCTACACCTTC. The genes are TRBV6-4 and TRBJ1-2; 7 bases are shared with TRBD1. Germline trimming cut 7 bases from V and 4 bases from J; bases unmatched to any gene: 12. Germline-derived CDR1 and CDR2 are MRHNA and SNTAGT. The CDR3 is 15 amino acids.

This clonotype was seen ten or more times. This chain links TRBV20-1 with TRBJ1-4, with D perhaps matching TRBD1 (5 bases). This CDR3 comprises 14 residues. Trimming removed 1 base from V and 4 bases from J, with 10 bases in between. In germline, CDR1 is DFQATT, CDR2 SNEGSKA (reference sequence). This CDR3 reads CSARAGHLNEKLFF. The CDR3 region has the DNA TGCAGTGCTAGAGCTGGACATCTTAATGAAAAACTGTTTTTT.

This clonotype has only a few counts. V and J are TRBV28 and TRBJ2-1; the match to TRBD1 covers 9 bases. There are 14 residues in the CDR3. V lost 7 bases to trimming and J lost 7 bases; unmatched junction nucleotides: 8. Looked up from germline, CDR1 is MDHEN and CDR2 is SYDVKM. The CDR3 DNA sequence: TGTGCCAGCAATTCAGGGACAGGGTCGAATGAGCAGTTCTTC. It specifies CASNSGTGSNEQFF.

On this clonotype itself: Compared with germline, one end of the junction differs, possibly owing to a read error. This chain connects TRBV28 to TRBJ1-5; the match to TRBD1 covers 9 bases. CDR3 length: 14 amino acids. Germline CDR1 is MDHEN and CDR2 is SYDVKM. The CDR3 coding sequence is TGTGCCACCAGTCATCCGGGACAGGGAATTGCCCAGCATTTT. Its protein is CATSHPGQGIAQHF.